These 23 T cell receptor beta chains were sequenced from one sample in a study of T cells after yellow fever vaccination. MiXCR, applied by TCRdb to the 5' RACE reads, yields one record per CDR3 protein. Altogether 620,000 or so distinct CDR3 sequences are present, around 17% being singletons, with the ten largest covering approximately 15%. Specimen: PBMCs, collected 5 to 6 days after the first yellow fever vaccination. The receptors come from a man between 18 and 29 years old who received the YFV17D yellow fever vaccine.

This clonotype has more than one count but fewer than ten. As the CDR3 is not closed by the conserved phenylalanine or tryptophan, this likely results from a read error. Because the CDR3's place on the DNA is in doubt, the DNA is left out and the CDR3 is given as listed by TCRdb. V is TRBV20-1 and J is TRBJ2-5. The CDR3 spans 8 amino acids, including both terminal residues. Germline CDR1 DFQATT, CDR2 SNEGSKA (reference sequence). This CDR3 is CSARETLP.

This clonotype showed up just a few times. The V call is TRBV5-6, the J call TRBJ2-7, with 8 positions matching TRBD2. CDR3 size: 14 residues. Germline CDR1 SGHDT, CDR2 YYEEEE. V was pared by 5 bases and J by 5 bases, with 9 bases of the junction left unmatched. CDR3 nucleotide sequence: TGTGCCAGCAGTAATAGCGGGGCTGGGGACGAGCAGTACGTC. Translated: CASSNSGAGDEQYV.

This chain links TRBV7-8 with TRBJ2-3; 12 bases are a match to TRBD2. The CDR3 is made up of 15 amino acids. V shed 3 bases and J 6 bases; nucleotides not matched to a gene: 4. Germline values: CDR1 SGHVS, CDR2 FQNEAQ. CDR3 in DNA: TGTGCCAGCAGCTTTACTAGCGGGGGGCTGGATACGCAGTATTTT. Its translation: CASSFTSGGLDTQYF.

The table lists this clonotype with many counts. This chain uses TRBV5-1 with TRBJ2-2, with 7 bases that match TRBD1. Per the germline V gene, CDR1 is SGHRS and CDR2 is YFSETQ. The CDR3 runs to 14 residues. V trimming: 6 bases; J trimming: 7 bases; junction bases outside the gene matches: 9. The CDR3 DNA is TGCGCCAGCAAGGAGACAGGGTCGAACGGGGAGCTGTTTTTT. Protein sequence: CASKETGSNGELFF. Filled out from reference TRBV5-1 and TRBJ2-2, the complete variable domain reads KAGVTQTPRYLIKTRGQQVTLSCSPISGHRSVSWYQQTPGQGLQFLFEYFSETQRNKGNFPGRFSGRQFSNSRSEMNVSTLELGDSALYLCASKETGSNGELFFGEGSRLTVL.

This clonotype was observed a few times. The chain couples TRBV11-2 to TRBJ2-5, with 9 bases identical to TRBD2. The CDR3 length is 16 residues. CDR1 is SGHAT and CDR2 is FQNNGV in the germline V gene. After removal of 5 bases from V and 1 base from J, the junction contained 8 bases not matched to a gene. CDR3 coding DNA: TGTGCCAGCAGCCATAGGGCTAGCGGGGCCCAAGAGACCCAGTACTTC. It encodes CASSHRASGAQETQYF.

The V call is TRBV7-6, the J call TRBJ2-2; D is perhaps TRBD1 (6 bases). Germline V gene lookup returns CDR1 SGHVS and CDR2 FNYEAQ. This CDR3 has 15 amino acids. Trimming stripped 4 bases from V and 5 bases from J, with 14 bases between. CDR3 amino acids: CASSSTGIKTGELFF. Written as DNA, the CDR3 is TGTGCCAGCAGCTCAACAGGGATTAAAACCGGGGAGCTGTTTTTT.

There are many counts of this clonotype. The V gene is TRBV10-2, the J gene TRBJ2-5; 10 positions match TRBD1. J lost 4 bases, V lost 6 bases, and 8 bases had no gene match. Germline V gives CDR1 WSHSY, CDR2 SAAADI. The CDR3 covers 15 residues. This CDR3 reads CASSDRDRGGETQYF. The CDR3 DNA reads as TGCGCCAGCAGCGACAGGGACAGGGGAGGAGAGACCCAGTACTTC.

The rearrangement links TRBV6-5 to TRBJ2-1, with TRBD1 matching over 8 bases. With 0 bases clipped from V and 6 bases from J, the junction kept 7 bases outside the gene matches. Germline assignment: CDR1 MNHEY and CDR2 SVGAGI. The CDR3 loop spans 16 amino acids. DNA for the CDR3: TGTGCCAGCAGTTACTCGCCTACAGGGGGTGGCAATGAGCAGTTCTTC. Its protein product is CASSYSPTGGGNEQFF.

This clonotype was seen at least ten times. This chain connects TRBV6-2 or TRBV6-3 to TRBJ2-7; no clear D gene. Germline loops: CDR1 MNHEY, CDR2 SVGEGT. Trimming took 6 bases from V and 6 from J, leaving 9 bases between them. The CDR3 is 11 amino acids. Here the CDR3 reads CASSRRSEQYF. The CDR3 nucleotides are TGTGCCAGCAGCCGCAGGAGCGAGCAGTACTTC.

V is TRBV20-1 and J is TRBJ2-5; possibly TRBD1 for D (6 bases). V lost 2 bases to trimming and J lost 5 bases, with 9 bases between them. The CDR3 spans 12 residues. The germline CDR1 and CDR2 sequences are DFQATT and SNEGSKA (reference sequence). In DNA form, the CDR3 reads TGCAGTGCTAGACAGGGGTTGGAGACCCAGTACTTC. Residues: CSARQGLETQYF.

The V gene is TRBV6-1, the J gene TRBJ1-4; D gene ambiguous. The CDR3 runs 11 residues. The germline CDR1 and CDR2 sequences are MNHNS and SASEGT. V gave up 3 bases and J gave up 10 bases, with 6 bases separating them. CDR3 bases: TGTGCCAGCAGTGAGACTATAAAACTGTTTTTT. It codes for CASSETIKLFF.

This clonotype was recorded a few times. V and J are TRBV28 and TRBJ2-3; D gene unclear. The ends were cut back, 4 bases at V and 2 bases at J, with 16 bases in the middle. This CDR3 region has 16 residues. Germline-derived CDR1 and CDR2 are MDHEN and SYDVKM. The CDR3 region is CASSSLIPPITDTQYF. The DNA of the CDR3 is TGTGCCAGCAGTTCGCTTATCCCACCGATCACAGATACGCAGTATTTT.

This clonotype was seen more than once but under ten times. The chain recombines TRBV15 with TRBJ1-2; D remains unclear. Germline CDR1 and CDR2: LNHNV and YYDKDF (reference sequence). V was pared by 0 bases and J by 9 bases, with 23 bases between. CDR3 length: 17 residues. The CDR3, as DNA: TGTGCCACCAGCAGAGATCCCTTCCAGGCCCGGTCAGGTCGCTACACCTTC. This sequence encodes CATSRDPFQARSGRYTF. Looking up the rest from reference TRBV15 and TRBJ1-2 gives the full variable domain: DAMVIQNPRYQVTQFGKPVTLSCSQTLNHNVMYWYQQKSSQAPKLLFHYYDKDFNNEADTPDNFQSRRPNTSFCFLDIRSPGLGDTAMYLCATSRDPFQARSGRYTFGSGTRLTVV.

The CDR3 region has the DNA TGCGCCAGCAAATTTTCTAGCGGGGGGAGAAATGAGCAGTTCTTC. It yields the protein CASKFSSGGRNEQFF. This chain uses TRBV5-1 with TRBJ2-1; 11 nucleotides agree with TRBD2. The CDR3 has 15 amino acids. CDR1 SGHRS and CDR2 YFSETQ come from the germline V gene. The V and J ends lost 6 bases and 7 bases, in that order; junction bases with no gene match: 9.

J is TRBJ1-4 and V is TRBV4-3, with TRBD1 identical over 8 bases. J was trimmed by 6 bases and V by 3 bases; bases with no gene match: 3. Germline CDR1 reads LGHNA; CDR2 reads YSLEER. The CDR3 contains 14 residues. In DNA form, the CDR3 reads TGCGCCAGCAGCCACAGGACAGGGTATGAAAAACTGTTTTTT. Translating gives CASSHRTGYEKLFF.

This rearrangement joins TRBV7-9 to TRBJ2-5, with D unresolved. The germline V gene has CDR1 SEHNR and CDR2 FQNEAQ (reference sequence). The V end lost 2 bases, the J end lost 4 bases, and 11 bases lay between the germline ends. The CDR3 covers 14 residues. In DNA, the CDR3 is TGTGCCAGCAGCTTAATTAATCTGCGAGAGACCCAGTACTTC. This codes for CASSLINLRETQYF.

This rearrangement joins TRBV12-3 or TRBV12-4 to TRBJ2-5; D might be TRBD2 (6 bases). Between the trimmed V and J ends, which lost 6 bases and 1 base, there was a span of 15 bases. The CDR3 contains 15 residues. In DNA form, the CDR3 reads TGTGCCAGCAGCCCTCACCTGGGACTCCAAGAGACCCAGTACTTC. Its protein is CASSPHLGLQETQYF.

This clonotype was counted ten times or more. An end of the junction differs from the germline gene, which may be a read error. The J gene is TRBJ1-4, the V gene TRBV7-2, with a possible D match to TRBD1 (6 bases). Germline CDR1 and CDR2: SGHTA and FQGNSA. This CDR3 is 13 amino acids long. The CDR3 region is CASSSGHNGKLFF. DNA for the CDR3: TGTGCCAGCAGCTCGGGACATAATGGAAAACTGTTTTTT.

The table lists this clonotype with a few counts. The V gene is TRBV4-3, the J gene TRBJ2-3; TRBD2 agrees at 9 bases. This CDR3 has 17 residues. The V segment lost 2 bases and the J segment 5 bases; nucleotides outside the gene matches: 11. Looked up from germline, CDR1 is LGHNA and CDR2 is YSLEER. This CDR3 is CASSQTPAGGRRDTQYF. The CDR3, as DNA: TGCGCCAGCAGCCAAACTCCAGCGGGGGGTCGCAGAGATACGCAGTATTTT.

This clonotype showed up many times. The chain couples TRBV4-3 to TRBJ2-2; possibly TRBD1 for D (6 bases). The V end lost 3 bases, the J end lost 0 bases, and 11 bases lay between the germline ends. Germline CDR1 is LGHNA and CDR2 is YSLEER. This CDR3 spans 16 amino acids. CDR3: CASSQIRGSNTGELFF. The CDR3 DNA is TGCGCCAGCAGCCAGATCAGGGGCTCGAACACCGGGGAGCTGTTTTTT.

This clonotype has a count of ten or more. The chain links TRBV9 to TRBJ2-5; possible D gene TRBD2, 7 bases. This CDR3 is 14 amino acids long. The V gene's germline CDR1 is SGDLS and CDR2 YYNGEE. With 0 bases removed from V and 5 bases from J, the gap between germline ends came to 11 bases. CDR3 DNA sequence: TGTGCCAGCAGCGTAGCACAGGGAGGGGAGACCCAGTACTTC. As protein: CASSVAQGGETQYF.

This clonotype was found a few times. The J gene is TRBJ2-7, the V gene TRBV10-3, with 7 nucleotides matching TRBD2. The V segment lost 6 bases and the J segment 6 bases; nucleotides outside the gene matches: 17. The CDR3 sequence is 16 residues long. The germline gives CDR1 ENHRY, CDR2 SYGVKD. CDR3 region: CAIRLTPTGGEREQYF. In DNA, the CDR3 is TGTGCCATCAGGCTCACACCCACTGGGGGGGAGCGCGAGCAGTACTTC.

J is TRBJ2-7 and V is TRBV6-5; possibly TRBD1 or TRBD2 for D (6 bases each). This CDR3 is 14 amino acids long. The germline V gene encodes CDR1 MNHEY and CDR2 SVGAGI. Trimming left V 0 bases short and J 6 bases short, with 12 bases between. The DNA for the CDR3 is TGTGCCAGCAGTTACTCGAACGGGGGCCCCGAGCAGTACGTC. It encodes CASSYSNGGPEQYV.